A single sample gave rise to the 29 T cell receptor beta chains below, sequenced in a study of cytomegalovirus exposure and HLA in healthy donors (dated by TCRdb to 2015 to 2018). Receptor libraries were prepared by the immunoSEQ multiplex PCR assay. The multiplex PCR relied on a mix of 60 forward primers for TCR Vbeta segments and 13 reverse primers for TCR Jbeta segments. TCRdb re-hosts the immuneACCESS table, in-frame sequences only. Its copies lack some clones; in the studies checked, an unresolved V gene accounts for under half of them, and the cause for the rest is not known. The sample contains 100,000 to 150,000 clones, 80% of them found a single time. The ten largest clonotypes hold 3% to 4% of the sample. Sequenced: PBMCs. These receptors came from a woman between 40 and 50 years old in good health and CMV-seronegative.

This clone was found once. The rearrangement joins TRBV18 to TRBJ2-1, with D perhaps TRBD2 (5 bases). Germline lookup yields CDR1 KGHSH and CDR2 LQKENI. Trimming pared 6 bases from V and 5 bases from J, leaving 17 bases between. This CDR3 contains 15 residues. This CDR3 reads CASSRDYLGHNEQFF. The CDR3, as DNA: TGTGCCAGCTCGCGCGACTATCTGGGCCACAATGAGCAGTTCTTC.

A single count supports this clone. Other DNA sequences from this sample encode an identical CDR3 as well. The chain couples TRBV6-5 to TRBJ2-5, with 8 bases aligning to TRBD2. The V and J ends lost 0 bases and 5 bases, in that order; junction bases with no gene match: 2. CDR1 MNHEY and CDR2 SVGAGI come from the germline V gene. CDR3 length: 14 residues. CDR3 sequence (DNA): TGTGCCAGCAGTTACTCCCGGGGGGGGGAGACCCAGTACTTC. Encoded protein: CASSYSRGGETQYF.

The chain links TRBV4-1 to TRBJ2-7; D possibly corresponds to TRBD2 (6 bases). Germline-derived CDR1 and CDR2 are MGHRA and YSYEKL. The CDR3 is made up of 16 amino acids. Between the trimmed V and J ends, which lost 4 bases and 3 bases, there was a span of 19 bases. The CDR3 bases are TGCGCCAGCAGCCCGAGGAGTGGGGGGAATGGCTACGAGCAGTACTTC. Encoded protein: CASSPRSGGNGYEQYF.

The chain carries TRBV5-6 and TRBJ2-1; TRBD1 agrees at 10 bases. Germline CDR1 SGHDT, CDR2 YYEEEE. V lost 1 base and J lost 7; bases outside the gene matches: 11. The CDR3 runs to 17 residues. DNA for the CDR3: TGTGCCAGCAGCTTGAGTTTGGGACAGGGGTTTGCAAATGAGCAGTTCTTC. As protein: CASSLSLGQGFANEQFF.

A few counts support this clone. The chain employs TRBV4-3 and TRBJ1-1, with D possibly TRBD1 on 6 matching bases. The CDR3 has 15 residues. Germline values: CDR1 LGHNA, CDR2 YSLEER. Trimming cost V 4 bases and J 1 base, with 13 bases left between them. CDR3 sequence reads: CASSPRGTGNTEAFF. CDR3 DNA: TGCGCCAGCAGCCCAAGGGGGACGGGGAACACTGAAGCTTTCTTT.

This clone was recorded only once. This rearrangement joins TRBV29-1 to TRBJ2-7, with 7 bases identical to TRBD1. Per germline, CDR1 SQVTM and CDR2 ANQGSEA. This CDR3 region has 13 residues. V shed 7 bases and J 6 bases; nucleotides not matched to a gene: 12. CDR3 residues: CSALQGPGGEQYF. CDR3 DNA: TGCAGCGCTCTACAGGGGCCCGGAGGCGAGCAGTACTTC.

CDR3 sequence (DNA): TGTGCCAGCAGCTCCGGACTAGCGCGAGAGACCCAGTACTTC. It specifies CASSSGLARETQYF. The V and J genes are TRBV11-2 and TRBJ2-5, with TRBD2 identical over 9 bases. There are 14 residues in the CDR3. Germline assignment: CDR1 SGHAT and CDR2 FQNNGV. V shed 4 bases, J shed 4 bases, and the junction held 4 bases outside the gene matches.

The chain carries TRBV28 and TRBJ2-7; possibly TRBD2 for D (6 bases). The germline CDR1 and CDR2 sequences are MDHEN and SYDVKM. V dropped 3 bases and J dropped 4 bases, with 7 bases sitting between them. CDR3 length: 12 residues. CDR3 region: CASSFSGYEQYF. The CDR3 region has the DNA TGTGCCAGCAGTTTTAGCGGATACGAGCAGTACTTC.

The CDR3 spells CASSSDRGPHNEQFF. CDR3 bases: TGTGCCAGCAGCTCGGACAGAGGCCCACACAATGAGCAGTTCTTC. The chain carries TRBV7-2 and TRBJ2-1, with a possible D match to TRBD1 (6 bases). V lost 4 bases and J 5 bases, leaving 15 bases between the germline ends. The CDR3 is 15 amino acids. The germline V gene has CDR1 SGHTA and CDR2 FQGNSA.

This clone was observed a few times. The V call is TRBV4-1, the J call TRBJ1-6; TRBD1 agrees at 7 bases. The CDR3 sequence is 20 residues long. Germline V gene data show CDR1 as MGHRA and CDR2 as YSYEKL. Losses at the gene ends were 0 bases for V and 2 bases for J; bases not matched to a gene: 13. DNA of the CDR3: TGCGCCAGCAGCCAAGAGTCCCCAGGGGGGTTTGGAACCTATAATTCACCCCTCCACTTT. Protein: CASSQESPGGFGTYNSPLHF.

The chain links TRBV18 to TRBJ2-1, with D maybe TRBD2 (6 bases). Germline loops: CDR1 KGHSH, CDR2 LQKENI. This CDR3 region has 18 residues. Trimming took 4 bases from V and 0 from J, leaving 19 bases between them. The CDR3 sequence: CASSLTRSNPSSYNEQFF. For the CDR3, the DNA is TGTGCCAGCTCACTGACTAGGTCCAATCCAAGCTCCTACAATGAGCAGTTCTTC.

The chain has TRBV5-1 and TRBJ1-3; weak D call: TRBD1 (5 bases). Germline loops: CDR1 SGHRS, CDR2 YFSETQ. This CDR3 is 15 amino acids long. Between the trimmed V and J ends, which lost 5 bases and 5 bases, there was a span of 17 bases. The DNA for the CDR3 is TGCGCCAGCAGTTCCCACCAGGGTACGCGAAACACCATATATTTT. Translating gives CASSSHQGTRNTIYF.

The chain carries TRBV27 and TRBJ2-2, with 9 positions matching TRBD2. From germline, CDR1 is MNHEY and CDR2 SMNVEV (reference sequence). The CDR3 is 15 residues long. Trimming took 8 bases from V and 3 from J; bases not matched to a gene: 7. CDR3 coding DNA: TGTGCCAGCTGGCGGGGGGGCGTGGACACCGGGGAGCTGTTTTTT. It translates to CASWRGGVDTGELFF.

The V and J genes are TRBV9 and TRBJ2-3; D might be TRBD1 (5 bases). The germline V and J ends were trimmed by 4 bases and 4 bases, with 22 bases remaining between them. Per the germline V gene, CDR1 is SGDLS and CDR2 is YYNGEE. The CDR3 totals 17 residues. In DNA form, the CDR3 reads TGTGCCAGCAGCCCCCAGGGAACCGTACCCAGGCCAGATACGCAGTATTTT. This encodes CASSPQGTVPRPDTQYF.

Here the CDR3 DNA reads TGTGCCAGCAGACCTCTCGACAGGGAAGAGACCCAGTACTTC. Its protein product is CASRPLDREETQYF. The chain employs TRBV27 and TRBJ2-5; TRBD1 aligns across 7 bases. This CDR3 comprises 14 residues. Per the germline V gene, CDR1 is MNHEY and CDR2 is SMNVEV (reference sequence). V was pared by 6 bases and J by 3 bases, with 7 bases of the junction left unmatched.

The V and J genes are TRBV15 and TRBJ2-3; the match to TRBD2 covers 9 bases. The CDR3 is 16 residues long. V shed 6 bases, J shed 2 bases, and the junction held 9 bases outside the gene matches. Germline assignment: CDR1 LNHNV and CDR2 YYDKDF (reference sequence). CDR3 in DNA: TGTGCCACCAGGTTAGGACTAGCGAACCTCACAGATACGCAGTATTTT. It is translated as CATRLGLANLTDTQYF.

V usage is TRBV20-1 and J usage is TRBJ2-1; D is uncertain. V was cut by 5 bases and J by 8 bases, with 10 bases left in between. The germline V gene has CDR1 DFQATT and CDR2 SNEGSKA (reference sequence). This CDR3 is built from 11 residues. The CDR3 spells CSAPLVDEQFF. The CDR3 coding sequence is TGCAGTGCTCCCCTTGTTGATGAGCAGTTCTTC.

This chain joins TRBV29-1 and TRBJ1-1, with D unclear. The ends were cut back, 6 bases at V and 10 bases at J, with 24 bases in the middle. Germline-derived CDR1 and CDR2 are SQVTM and ANQGSEA. This CDR3 has 14 amino acids. CDR3 coding DNA: TGCAGCGTGGGCCCCTCGGGTGGGAGTGGTTCAGCTTTCTTT. It yields the protein CSVGPSGGSGSAFF. The full variable domain, its missing parts supplied by reference TRBV29-1 and TRBJ1-1, is SAVISQKPSRDICQRGTSLTIQCQVDSQVTMMFWYRQQPGQSLTLIATANQGSEATYESGFVIDKFPISRPNLTFSTLTVSNMSPEDSSIYLCSVGPSGGSGSAFFGQGTRLTVV.

The rearrangement joins TRBV4-2 to TRBJ2-3, with 11 bases aligning to TRBD2. Unmatched junction bases numbered 4, after V lost 1 base and J lost 4 bases. This CDR3 is 16 amino acids long. Per germline, CDR1 LGHNA and CDR2 YNFKEQ. The CDR3 protein is CASSQGLAGNADTQYF. Written as DNA, the CDR3 is TGTGCCAGCAGCCAAGGACTAGCGGGAAATGCAGATACGCAGTATTTT.

The CDR3: CASSPRGGQDIGSPLHF. In DNA, the CDR3 is TGCGCCAGCAGCCCCCGGGGGGGCCAGGATATCGGTTCACCCCTCCACTTT. The chain has TRBV5-1 and TRBJ1-6; D is possibly TRBD1 (6 bases). The germline V and J ends were trimmed by 4 bases and 9 bases, with 23 bases remaining between them. The length of the CDR3 is 17 residues. Germline assignment: CDR1 SGHRS and CDR2 YFSETQ.

The chain combines TRBV6-1 with TRBJ1-2, with 10 bases matching TRBD1. Germline-derived CDR1 and CDR2 are MNHNS and SASEGT. The CDR3 is made up of 13 amino acids. Trimming took 3 bases from V and 7 from J; bases not matched to a gene: 2. The CDR3 sequence: CASSDRDRGGYTF. Here the CDR3 DNA reads TGTGCCAGCAGTGACCGGGACAGGGGTGGCTACACCTTC.

This clone was seen a few times. The chain carries TRBV7-6 and TRBJ2-5; 8 bases fit TRBD2. The CDR3 is 16 residues long. The J segment lost 3 bases and the V segment lost 0 bases, leaving 6 bases of the junction unmatched. Germline V gene lookup returns CDR1 SGHVS and CDR2 FNYEAQ. Here the CDR3 DNA reads TGTGCCAGCAGCTTAGCGCCGAGTAGCGGGGAAGAGACCCAGTACTTC. It encodes CASSLAPSSGEETQYF.

The genes are TRBV7-2 and TRBJ1-6; 7 positions match TRBD1. CDR1 is SGHTA, CDR2 FQGNSA, per germline. The J segment lost 8 bases and the V segment lost 1 base, leaving 2 bases of the junction unmatched. This CDR3 comprises 14 residues. CDR3 sequence reads: CASSLGTGYSPLHF. In DNA form, the CDR3 reads TGTGCCAGCAGCTTAGGGACAGGCTATTCACCCCTCCACTTT.

J is TRBJ2-2 and V is TRBV19; D is possibly TRBD1 (6 bases). The V gene lost 6 bases and the J gene lost 8 bases, with 13 bases spanning the gap. The CDR3 spans 13 residues. Germline V gene lookup returns CDR1 LNHDA and CDR2 SQIVND (reference sequence). This chain's CDR3 is CASSPRGLGELFF. DNA for the CDR3: TGTGCCAGTAGCCCCAGGGGTCTTGGGGAGCTGTTTTTT.

CDR3 sequence reads: CASAPGTQETQYF. The DNA for the CDR3 is TGTGCCAGCGCTCCGGGAACCCAAGAGACCCAGTACTTC. The chain has TRBV28 and TRBJ2-5, with D tentatively TRBD2 (5 bases). CDR3 length equals 13 residues. CDR1 is MDHEN, CDR2 SYDVKM, per germline. With 8 bases removed from V and 1 base from J, the gap between germline ends came to 11 bases. The full variable domain, in which reference TRBV28 and TRBJ2-5 provide the parts outside the CDR3, is DVKVTQSSRYLVKRTGEKVFLECVQDMDHENMFWYRQDPGLGLRLIYFSYDVKMKEKGDIPEGYSVSREKKERFSLILESASTNQTSMYLCASAPGTQETQYFGPGTRLLVL.

The V and J genes are TRBV7-6 and TRBJ2-5, with D uncertain. The DNA end lines up better with TRBJ2-7; the J call may be wrong. Per germline, CDR1 SGHVS and CDR2 FNYEAQ. The CDR3 has 13 amino acids. CDR3 in amino acids: CASSLDRQYEQYF. The CDR3 DNA sequence: TGTGCCAGCAGCTTAGACAGACAATACGAGCAGTACTTC.

The gene calls are TRBV28 and TRBJ2-3, with TRBD2 identical over 11 bases. The CDR3 is 17 amino acids. CDR1 and CDR2 from the germline V gene are MDHEN and SYDVKM. Trimming removed 5 bases from V and 3 bases from J; junction bases left unmatched: 10. In DNA, the CDR3 is TGTGCCAGCAGTCCCTCTCAGGGGACTAGCGGAACAGATACGCAGTATTTT. It yields the protein CASSPSQGTSGTDTQYF.

This clone was counted a few times. The chain employs TRBV6-5 and TRBJ1-5, with 7 bases lining up with TRBD1. The V gene's germline CDR1 is MNHEY and CDR2 SVGAGI. V lost 0 bases to trimming and J lost 3 bases; unmatched junction nucleotides: 2. This CDR3 has 15 residues. The CDR3 DNA reads as TGTGCCAGCAGTTACTCGACAGGGATCAATCAGCCCCAGCATTTT. Translated: CASSYSTGINQPQHF.

The rearrangement joins TRBV11-3 to TRBJ2-3; 9 nucleotides align to TRBD2. V shed 3 bases, J shed 2 bases, and the junction held 9 bases outside the gene matches. The CDR3 length is 17 residues. CDR1 and CDR2 from the germline V gene are SGHNT and YENEEA. The CDR3 region has the DNA TGTGCCAGCAGCTTGGGTAGGGGACTAGCCTCCACAGATACGCAGTATTTT. This encodes CASSLGRGLASTDTQYF.